A selection of T cell receptor beta chains follows, all from one sample in a study of T cells after posttransplantation cyclophosphamide. The repertoire was sequenced with immunoSEQ multiplex PCR; TCRdb's copy has only in-frame clones and lacks some. The sample contains a few thousand clones, 65% to 80% of which appear only once. Source: PBMCs, taken after allogeneic stem cell transplant with calcineurin inhibitor and methotrexate. The receptors come from a female patient in her forties or fifties who received an allogeneic stem cell transplant from an unrelated donor, was CMV-positive, and had acute and chronic GVHD. The graft donor may have given rise to some T cells. CDR3s include the opening cysteine and the closing phenylalanine or tryptophan. A D gene is named only where the DNA matches it firmly. The size of a clone is reported for some rows only, either as once, few or many, or as a class for expanded clones.

TRBV6-5	-	-	TRBJ1-1	14	TGTGCCAGCAGTCTAGGGGGGGGTGGCACTGAAGCTTTCTTT	CASSLGGGGTEAFF
TRBV4-2	-	-	TRBJ1-2	15	TGTGCCAGCAGCCAAGTTAACAGTGGGTACTATGGCTACACCTTC	CASSQVNSGYYGYTF
TRBV19	-	-	TRBJ1-5	16	TGTGCCAGTAGTATAGATCTGGGCAGGGTGGGTCAGCCCCAGCATTTT	CASSIDLGRVGQPQHF
TRBV27	-	-	TRBJ1-5	15	TGTGCCAGCAGTTGGAAAGGGGGTAATAGTCAGCCCCAGCATTTT	CASSWKGGNSQPQHF
TRBV5-6	TRBD2	-	TRBJ2-7	14	TGTGCCAGCAGCTCAGTAGCGGGACCATACGAGCAGTACTTC	CASSSVAGPYEQYF
TRBV11-2	TRBD2	-	TRBJ2-1	15	TGTGCCAGCAGCTTTAGCGGGGGGGCTTACAATGAGCAGTTCTTC	CASSFSGGAYNEQFF
TRBV7-2	-	medium-sized	TRBJ1-3	17	TGTGCCAGCAGCTTATATTCAGGGGTGGGCTCTGGAAACACCATATATTTT	CASSLYSGVGSGNTIYF
TRBV9	-	few	TRBJ2-7	14	TGTGCCAGCAGCGGCCGGGACTCGACCTACGAGCAGTACTTC	CASSGRDSTYEQYF
TRBV15	-	large	TRBJ1-4	15	TGTGCCACCAGCAGAGATTCAGTAACTAATGAAAAACTGTTTTTT	CATSRDSVTNEKLFF
TRBV30	TRBD1	-	TRBJ2-3	14	TGTGCCTGGGGGGGACAGGGGCCTACAGATACGCAGTATTTT	CAWGGQGPTDTQYF
TRBV4-1	TRBD2	-	TRBJ2-5	16	TGCGCCAGCAGCCAACTTGAGAGCGGGGGAAAAGAGACCCAGTACTTC	CASSQLESGGKETQYF
TRBV18	-	-	TRBJ1-1	14	TGTGCCAGCTCACTCTCTGGACAGAACACTGAAGCTTTCTTT	CASSLSGQNTEAFF
TRBV5-6	TRBD2	-	TRBJ2-7	16	TGTGCCAGCAGCTTGGGGTCTGGCGGGGGGTTTTACGAGCAGTACTTC	CASSLGSGGGFYEQYF
TRBV9	TRBD1	-	TRBJ2-2	16	TGTGCCAGCAAGGTCGACAGGGGTAGAGGAGACGGGGAGCTGTTTTTT	CASKVDRGRGDGELFF
TRBV4-2	-	once	TRBJ2-6	15	TGTGCCAGCAGCCAGACAGCGACTGGGGCCAACGTCCTGACTTTC	CASSQTATGANVLTF
TRBV4-1	-	-	TRBJ2-7	15	TGCGCCAGCAGCCAAGGATCAGGGGCAGTATACGAGCAGTACTTC	CASSQGSGAVYEQYF
TRBV7-2	-	-	TRBJ1-5	13	TGTGCCAGCAGCCGAGGGGGTCCCCAGCCCCAGCATTTT	CASSRGGPQPQHF
TRBV18	TRBD1	-	TRBJ2-7	14	TGTGCCAGCTCACCGTCAGGGGGCTTGGTGGAGCAGTACTTC	CASSPSGGLVEQYF
TRBV19	-	-	TRBJ1-1	13	TGTGCCAGTAGTATTAGCGGGAACACTGAAGCTTTCTTT	CASSISGNTEAFF
TRBV7-9	-	once	TRBJ2-3	15	TGTGCCAGCAGCGTTGCGGTGTCGTCGGGGGATACGCAGTATTTT	CASSVAVSSGDTQYF
TRBV4-1	-	few	TRBJ1-5	13	TGCGCCAGCAGCCAAGACGGGTATCAGCCCCAGCATTTT	CASSQDGYQPQHF
TRBV15	-	-	TRBJ1-4	16	TGTGCCACCAGCATCCTAACAGGACGGATTAATGAAAAACTGTTTTTT	CATSILTGRINEKLFF
TRBV27	-	-	TRBJ2-1	15	TGTGCCAGCAGTTTGGCGGGTACGACTAAGAATGAGCAGTTCTTC	CASSLAGTTKNEQFF
TRBV7-8	-	few	TRBJ1-1	14	TGTGCCAGCAGCTCAACGGAGGGGAGGACTGAAGCTTTCTTT	CASSSTEGRTEAFF
TRBV28	TRBD1	-	TRBJ1-2	13	TGTGCCAGCAGTATCCCGACAGGGCGCGGCTACACCTTC	CASSIPTGRGYTF
TRBV7-9	TRBD2	-	TRBJ2-7	15	TGTGCCAGCAGCTTCCCTAGCGGGGGGACCTACGAGCAGTACTTC	CASSFPSGGTYEQYF
TRBV6-5	-	once	TRBJ1-1	13	TGTGCCAGCAGTTACAGGGGTGCAGGGAGGGCTTTCTTT	CASSYRGAGRAFF
TRBV28	-	-	TRBJ2-3	14	TGTGCCAGCAGTTTTTCGGGAAACTTGGATACGCAGTATTTT	CASSFSGNLDTQYF
TRBV30	TRBD1	-	TRBJ2-7	15	TGTGCCTGGAGTCCCGGACAGGGAATAACCTACGAGCAGTACTTC	CAWSPGQGITYEQYF
TRBV10-3	-	-	TRBJ2-2	14	TGTGCCATCAGTGAGTCCCGGAGGTTCGGGGAGCTGTTTTTT	CAISESRRFGELFF
TRBV5-1	-	-	TRBJ2-2	15	TGCGCCAGCAGTTTTGCCGCCGGGAACACCGGGGAGCTGTTTTTT	CASSFAAGNTGELFF
TRBV19	-	many	TRBJ2-1	14	TGTGCCAGTAGTATCGCCAGACTAGGCAATGAGCAGTTCTTC	CASSIARLGNEQFF
TRBV9	TRBD2	-	TRBJ2-1	13	TGTGCCAGCAGCGGGGGGGGATCGGATGAGCAGTTCTTC	CASSGGGSDEQFF
TRBV5-8	-	-	TRBJ1-1	14	TGTGCCAGCAGTTGGGGGGGACTGAACACTGAAGCTTTCTTT	CASSWGGLNTEAFF
TRBV27	TRBD1	-	TRBJ2-7	14	TGTGCCAGCAGTTGGACAGGGACCTTTGGCGAGCAGTACTTC	CASSWTGTFGEQYF
TRBV25-1	-	-	TRBJ1-4	14	TGTGCCAGCAGTGACATCGGAACTAATGAAAAACTGTTTTTT	CASSDIGTNEKLFF
TRBV11-2	-	-	TRBJ1-2	12	TGTGCCAGCAGCTCGAGGAACTATGGCTACACCTTC	CASSSRNYGYTF
TRBV5-6	-	medium-sized	TRBJ1-1	14	TGTGCCAGCAGCTTGTGGGGCATGAACACTGAAGCTTTCTTT	CASSLWGMNTEAFF
TRBV20-1	-	-	TRBJ2-7	11	TGCAGTGTTAAAGGGGCCTACGAGCAGTACTTC	CSVKGAYEQYF
TRBV10-3	-	once	TRBJ2-7	15	TGCGCCATCAGTGAGCAGGGCAGTTGGTCGGCCGAGCAGTACTTC	CAISEQGSWSAEQYF
TRBV23-1	-	-	TRBJ2-1	15	TGCGCCAGCAGTCAACCGGGGAGAAGGTACAATGAGCAGTTCTTC	CASSQPGRRYNEQFF
TRBV18	-	-	TRBJ2-5	13	TGTGCCAGCTCACCACCCTCGGTAGAGACCCAGTACTTC	CASSPPSVETQYF
TRBV18	-	-	TRBJ1-4	15	TGTGCCAGCTCACGATCCCGCGGGGGTAATGAAAAACTGTTTTTT	CASSRSRGGNEKLFF
TRBV14	-	-	TRBJ2-5	15	TGTGCCAGCAGCCCCTACAAGGGGATCCAAGAGACCCAGTACTTC	CASSPYKGIQETQYF
TRBV14	-	-	TRBJ1-2	14	TGTGCCAGCAGCCGCGGGATGACATTCTATGGCTACACCTTC	CASSRGMTFYGYTF
TRBV7-9	-	-	TRBJ1-3	15	TGTGCCAGCAGCTTCCAGTCGACGGGAGGAAACACCATATATTTT	CASSFQSTGGNTIYF